The 32 T cell receptor beta chains below were found in one sample sequenced in a study of blood T cell repertoires in COVID-19. Measured with immunoSEQ multiplex PCR; TCRdb has only the in-frame clones, and not every one. The sample has 350,000 to 500,000 clones; 70% to 90% are singletons. The sequenced sample was PBMCs or T cells enriched from blood (not recorded which). The receptors come from a woman aged 18-30 years who had been exposed to COVID-19.

The J gene is TRBJ2-7, the V gene TRBV4-1; 8 bases align to TRBD1. CDR1 and CDR2 (germline): MGHRA, YSYEKL. This CDR3 has 15 amino acids. V dropped 2 bases and J dropped 2; count of bases not matched to a gene: 5. CDR3 in amino acids: CASSQPRQGTYEQYF. The CDR3 DNA follows: TGCGCCAGCAGCCAACCCCGACAGGGGACCTACGAGCAGTACTTC.

This sequence joins TRBV25-1 and TRBJ1-1; D is unclear. Germline CDR1 MGHDK, CDR2 SYGVNS. V was cut by 10 bases and J by 11 bases, with 17 bases left in between. The CDR3 totals 11 residues. CDR3 sequence reads: CATRDGVGAFF. CDR3 sequence (DNA): TGTGCCACGAGAGACGGGGTTGGGGCTTTCTTT. The full variable domain, in which reference TRBV25-1 and TRBJ1-1 provide the parts outside the CDR3, is EADIYQTPRYLVIGTGKKITLECSQTMGHDKMYWYQQDPGMELHLIHYSYGVNSTEKGDLSSESTVSRIRTEHFPLTLESARPSHTSQYLCATRDGVGAFFGQGTRLTVV.

Note on this clone: A junction end diverges from the germline sequence, so it may reflect a read error. The V and J genes are TRBV20-1 and TRBJ1-2; 7 nucleotides line up with TRBD1. In germline, CDR1 is DFQATT, CDR2 SNEGSKA (reference sequence). CDR3 size: 11 residues. This chain's CDR3 is CSASLGGLLSF. The CDR3, as DNA: TGCAGTGCTAGTTTAGGGGGCCTTCTGTCCTTC.

This clone was seen only once. The rearrangement joins TRBV28 to TRBJ2-7; 7 bases agree with TRBD2. Germline values: CDR1 MDHEN, CDR2 SYDVKM. This CDR3 has 17 residues. With V trimmed by 5 bases and J by 0 bases, 13 bases remained unmatched. The CDR3 region is CASSPPPSGGNSYEQYF. The DNA of the CDR3 is TGTGCCAGCAGTCCCCCCCCTTCGGGAGGAAACTCCTACGAGCAGTACTTC.

V is TRBV24-1 and J is TRBJ2-5; no clear D gene. The CDR3 spans 14 residues. Per the germline V gene, CDR1 is KGHDR and CDR2 is SFDVKD. V gave up 3 bases and J gave up 0 bases, with 7 bases separating them. CDR3 DNA: TGTGCCACCAGTGATCGACTGTACCAAGAGACCCAGTACTTC. The encoded protein is CATSDRLYQETQYF.

The rearrangement links TRBV2 to TRBJ2-7, with 7 bases identical to TRBD1. The V segment lost 7 bases and the J segment 6 bases; nucleotides outside the gene matches: 6. The germline gives CDR1 SNHLY, CDR2 FYNNEI. The CDR3 runs to 12 residues. In DNA form, the CDR3 reads TGTGCCAGCACCGGGACAGTCGCCGAGCAGTACTTC. Translated, it gives CASTGTVAEQYF.

The V gene is TRBV9, the J gene TRBJ2-1; 7 bases map to TRBD1. CDR1 and CDR2 from the germline V gene are SGDLS and YYNGEE. CDR3 size: 15 residues. V lost 0 bases and J lost 0; bases outside the gene matches: 0. The CDR3 sequence: CASSVDRGSYNEQFF. CDR3 coding DNA: TGTGCCAGCAGCGTAGACAGGGGCTCCTACAATGAGCAGTTCTTC. Complete variable domain (other parts from reference TRBV9 and TRBJ2-1): DSGVTQTPKHLITATGQRVTLRCSPRSGDLSVYWYQQSLDQGLQFLIQYYNGEERAKGNILERFSAQQFPDLHSELNLSSLELGDSALYFCASSVDRGSYNEQFFGPGTRLTVL.

The chain carries TRBV27 and TRBJ1-1; TRBD1 matches 8 bases. Germline assignment: CDR1 MNHEY and CDR2 SMNVEV (reference sequence). There are 15 residues in the CDR3. With V trimmed by 2 bases and J by 6 bases, 8 bases remained unmatched. The CDR3 nucleotides are TGTGCCAGCAGTTTAGAGCAGGGGGCTGTAGCTGAAGCTTTCTTT. Encoded protein: CASSLEQGAVAEAFF.

The rearrangement joins TRBV11-1 to TRBJ2-7; D unresolved. The CDR3 totals 14 residues. CDR1 and CDR2 (germline): SGHAT, FQDESV (reference sequence). With 5 bases removed from V and 2 bases from J, the gap between germline ends came to 13 bases. CDR3 residues: CASSRNQAPYEQYF. CDR3 DNA: TGTGCCAGCAGCCGCAACCAGGCCCCCTACGAGCAGTACTTC.

This clone has only a few counts. The chain has TRBV20-1 and TRBJ1-1; possibly TRBD1 for D (5 bases). Trimming took off 3 bases at V and 0 bases at J, with 11 bases between the two ends. CDR3 length: 14 residues. CDR1 and CDR2 from the germline V gene are DFQATT and SNEGSKA (reference sequence). For the CDR3, the DNA is TGCAGTGCTAGTCGGGGGGAGGTGAACACTGAAGCTTTCTTT. Protein sequence: CSASRGEVNTEAFF.

The chain joins TRBV7-7 to TRBJ2-1, with 8 bases that match TRBD1. The germline CDR1 and CDR2 sequences are SSHAT and FNYEAQ (reference sequence). Trimming at V came to 1 base and at J to 1 base, leaving 15 bases not matched to a gene. The CDR3 runs to 20 residues. DNA of the CDR3: TGTGCCAGCAGCTTAGTGGCAGGACAGGGCCACTCGAGTTCCTACAATGAGCAGTTCTTC. Amino acid sequence: CASSLVAGQGHSSSYNEQFF.

The rearrangement uses TRBV21-1 and TRBJ2-7; the table calls TRBD2, which could not be checked here. TRBV21-1 is listed as a pseudogene. The CDR3 runs 16 residues. Here the CDR3 DNA reads TGTGCCAGCAGCAAGCTTAGCGGGGGGAAATCCTACGAGCAGTACTTC. Protein: CASSKLSGGKSYEQYF.

The chain recombines TRBV5-1 with TRBJ2-1, with 7 positions matching TRBD1. V lost 0 bases, J lost 5 bases, and 5 bases stayed unmatched. Germline CDR1 and CDR2: SGHRS and YFSETQ. The CDR3 totals 15 residues. The CDR3 bases are TGCGCCAGCAGCTTGGGACAGGGCCCTAACAATGAGCAGTTCTTC. It is translated as CASSLGQGPNNEQFF.

The chain is built from TRBV11-2 and TRBJ2-7; 7 positions match TRBD1. V lost 6 bases and J lost 3; bases outside the gene matches: 5. The CDR3 extends over 13 amino acids. Germline V gene sequence: CDR1 SGHAT, CDR2 FQNNGV. CDR3 region: CASRPTGDYEQYF. The DNA of the CDR3 is TGTGCCAGCAGGCCCACAGGGGACTACGAGCAGTACTTC.

The chain links TRBV4-2 to TRBJ1-1; 7 bases fit TRBD1. Germline values: CDR1 LGHNA, CDR2 YNFKEQ. The CDR3 consists of 15 residues. J lost 0 bases, V lost 3 bases, and 4 bases had no gene match. The CDR3 sequence is CASSHPQGMNTEAFF. The CDR3 DNA is TGTGCCAGCAGCCATCCACAGGGGATGAACACTGAAGCTTTCTTT.

The chain joins TRBV7-9 to TRBJ1-2; 7 bases align to TRBD1. Germline CDR1 is SEHNR and CDR2 is FQNEAQ (reference sequence). Trimming cost V 4 bases and J 4 bases; bases outside gene matches: 12. The CDR3 is 16 amino acids. The CDR3, as DNA: TGTGCCAGCAGCTCCCTAGCTCGGGACAGTTTCTATGGCTACACCTTC. Translated, it gives CASSSLARDSFYGYTF. The complete variable domain, with remaining parts taken from reference TRBV7-9 and TRBJ1-2, reads DTGVSQNPRHKITKRGQNVTFRCDPISEHNRLYWYRQTLGQGPEFLTYFQNEAQLEKSRLLSDRFSAERPKGSFSTLEIQRTEQGDSAMYLCASSSLARDSFYGYTFGSGTRLTVV.

The chain employs TRBV28 and TRBJ1-1, with 7 positions matching TRBD1. Germline-derived CDR1 and CDR2 are MDHEN and SYDVKM. J was trimmed by 11 bases and V by 4 bases; bases with no gene match: 7. The CDR3 extends over 12 amino acids. The CDR3 reads CASSSPQGPAFF. CDR3 DNA sequence: TGTGCCAGCAGTTCTCCACAGGGGCCGGCTTTCTTT.

The rearrangement uses TRBV7-2 and TRBJ1-1; 9 nucleotides match TRBD1. Germline CDR1 is SGHTA and CDR2 is FQGNSA. J was trimmed by 7 bases and V by 5 bases; bases with no gene match: 8. CDR3 length equals 14 residues. The CDR3 region has the DNA TGTGCCAGCAGCCCGCGGGACAGGGCTGGTGAAGCTTTCTTT. Translated, it gives CASSPRDRAGEAFF.

The chain combines TRBV6-5 with TRBJ1-2; no definite D call. The CDR3 has 15 residues. The germline gives CDR1 MNHEY, CDR2 SVGAGI. The V and J ends lost 7 bases and 5 bases respectively, with 20 bases between them. The CDR3 region has the DNA TGTGCCAGCAAACTACAAGTAGGCTCAGCTTATGGCTACACCTTC. As protein: CASKLQVGSAYGYTF.

This chain links TRBV18 with TRBJ1-3, with a tentative D call TRBD1 (6 bases). The CDR3 is 15 amino acids. Trimming took off 3 bases at V and 5 bases at J, with 14 bases between the two ends. Germline values: CDR1 KGHSH, CDR2 LQKENI. As DNA, the CDR3 is TGTGCCAGCTCACCGCAACAGGACAGTAGAAACACCATATATTTT. It specifies CASSPQQDSRNTIYF. Using reference TRBV18 and TRBJ1-3 for the parts outside the CDR3, the full variable domain is NAGVMQNPRHLVRRRGQEARLRCSPMKGHSHVYWYRQLPEEGLKFMVYLQKENIIDESGMPKERFSAEFPKEGPSILRIQQVVRGDSAAYFCASSPQQDSRNTIYFGEGSWLTVV.

The rearrangement links TRBV7-2 to TRBJ1-1; possibly TRBD1 for D (6 bases). Germline-derived CDR1 and CDR2 are SGHTA and FQGNSA. This CDR3 is built from 13 residues. Trimming removed 2 bases from V and 4 bases from J, with 8 bases in between. This CDR3 reads CASSLRGGTEAFF. CDR3 nucleotide sequence: TGTGCCAGCAGCTTAAGGGGGGGCACTGAAGCTTTCTTT.

The chain uses TRBV7-2 and TRBJ2-7; the D is unclear. CDR1 SGHTA and CDR2 FQGNSA come from the germline V gene. The CDR3 covers 15 residues. V lost 3 bases and J 6 bases, leaving 18 bases between the germline ends. This CDR3 reads CASSFSGSAAREQYF. The CDR3 DNA sequence: TGTGCCAGCAGCTTCTCAGGCTCGGCAGCACGCGAGCAGTACTTC.

The chain employs TRBV4-1 and TRBJ1-2, with D tentatively TRBD1 (5 bases). V lost 1 base, J lost 3 bases, and 12 bases lay in between. The CDR3 is made up of 15 amino acids. Germline V gene data show CDR1 as MGHRA and CDR2 as YSYEKL. The CDR3 DNA is TGCGCCAGCAGCCAAGGTTTGGGGGGGGACTATGGCTACACCTTC. Amino acids: CASSQGLGGDYGYTF.

The chain combines TRBV27 with TRBJ2-3, with 14 bases identical to TRBD2. Trimming at V came to 6 bases and at J to 2 bases, leaving 7 bases not matched to a gene. CDR1 is MNHEY and CDR2 is SMNVEV in the germline V gene (reference sequence). The CDR3 runs 17 residues. The CDR3 spells CASRGLAGGTHTDTQYF. The CDR3 DNA follows: TGTGCCAGCAGAGGACTAGCGGGGGGTACCCACACAGATACGCAGTATTTT.

This chain links TRBV7-4 with TRBJ2-5, with 9 bases lining up with TRBD2. Germline V gives CDR1 SGHVT, CDR2 SQSDAQ. With 4 bases clipped from V and 3 bases from J, the junction kept 6 bases outside the gene matches. There are 15 residues in the CDR3. CDR3: CASSSVVAGEETQYF. CDR3 in DNA: TGTGCCAGCAGCTCGGTAGTAGCGGGAGAAGAGACCCAGTACTTC.

This chain joins TRBV4-3 and TRBJ1-5; no clear D gene. CDR1 and CDR2 (germline): LGHNA, YSLEER. V was cut by 0 bases and J by 4 bases, with 10 bases left in between. CDR3 length: 15 amino acids. The CDR3 DNA reads TGCGCCAGCAGCCAAGAGGGTAGCAAAAATCAGCCCCAGCATTTT. As protein: CASSQEGSKNQPQHF.

CDR3 protein: CASSMDRVQGYNEQFF. The CDR3 region has the DNA TGTGCCAGCAGCATGGACAGGGTTCAAGGATACAATGAGCAGTTCTTC. The V gene is TRBV13, the J gene TRBJ2-1; 8 nucleotides align to TRBD1. The CDR3 consists of 16 residues. The germline V gene encodes CDR1 PRHDT and CDR2 FYEKMQ (reference sequence). The V and J ends lost 5 bases and 4 bases, in that order; junction bases with no gene match: 10.

This clone was observed a few times. This chain connects TRBV11-2 to TRBJ1-1, with D uncertain. This CDR3 is 16 amino acids long. Germline V gene data show CDR1 as SGHAT and CDR2 as FQNNGV. V lost 1 base and J 0 bases, leaving 12 bases between the germline ends. DNA of the CDR3: TGTGCCAGCAGCTTAGCAAGGACTAGGATGAACACTGAAGCTTTCTTT. It encodes CASSLARTRMNTEAFF.

Worth noting for this clone: The sample holds other DNA sequences that translate to the same CDR3. This chain uses TRBV4-3 with TRBJ2-7; 9 bases match TRBD2. V gave up 1 base and J gave up 2 bases; unmatched junction bases: 3. This CDR3 region has 15 residues. Germline lookup yields CDR1 LGHNA and CDR2 YSLEER. The CDR3, as DNA: TGCGCCAGCAGCCAAGGTCTAGCGGGGACCTACGAGCAGTACTTC. Its protein product is CASSQGLAGTYEQYF.

The chain has TRBV6-1 and TRBJ2-7, with D maybe TRBD1 (6 bases). V lost 3 bases to trimming and J lost 6 bases, with 18 bases between them. Germline lookup yields CDR1 MNHNS and CDR2 SASEGT. The CDR3 totals 15 residues. CDR3 nucleotide sequence: TGTGCCAGCAGTGAGTCCAGGACAGACACCACCGAGCAGTACTTC. It codes for CASSESRTDTTEQYF.

This clone was counted a single time. The gene calls are TRBV27 and TRBJ2-1; 8 bases align to TRBD2. The CDR3 has 14 amino acids. Germline lookup yields CDR1 MNHEY and CDR2 SMNVEV (reference sequence). V was pared by 6 bases and J by 7 bases, with 8 bases of the junction left unmatched. The CDR3 is CASSAGGATNEQFF. For the CDR3, the DNA is TGTGCCAGCAGCGCCGGGGGGGCTACGAATGAGCAGTTCTTC.

The chain uses TRBV7-3 and TRBJ1-6, with 7 bases lining up with TRBD1. The CDR3 spans 14 residues. J was trimmed by 9 bases and V by 5 bases; bases with no gene match: 7. The germline V gene encodes CDR1 SGHTA and CDR2 FQGTGA. CDR3: CASSQTGLGSPLHF. The CDR3 region has the DNA TGTGCCAGCAGCCAGACAGGGTTGGGTTCACCCCTCCACTTT.